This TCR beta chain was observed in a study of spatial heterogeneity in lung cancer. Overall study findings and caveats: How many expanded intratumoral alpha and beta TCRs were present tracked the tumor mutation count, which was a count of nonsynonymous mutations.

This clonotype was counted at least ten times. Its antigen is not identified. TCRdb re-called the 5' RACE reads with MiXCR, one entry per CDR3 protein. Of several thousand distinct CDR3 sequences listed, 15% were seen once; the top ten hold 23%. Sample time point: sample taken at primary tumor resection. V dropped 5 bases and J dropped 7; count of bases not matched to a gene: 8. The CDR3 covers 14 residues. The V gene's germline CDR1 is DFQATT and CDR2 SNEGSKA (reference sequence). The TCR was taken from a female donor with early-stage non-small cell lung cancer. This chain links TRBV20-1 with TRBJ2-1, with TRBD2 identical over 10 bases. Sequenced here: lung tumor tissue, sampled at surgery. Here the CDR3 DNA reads TGCAGTGCTTTAAGCGGGGGGGCCACTAATGAGCAGTTCTTC. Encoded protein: CSALSGGATNEQFF.